This TCR beta chain was retrieved from a study of blood T cells in healthy people across ages. A few counts support this clonotype. Then a second PCR, running roughly 7 to 11 cycles, was carried out with a sample-barcoded 5' primer and a J-beta primer mix. TCRdb reprocessed the 5' RACE reads via MiXCR and lists one record per CDR3 protein. This table has approximately 800,000 distinct CDR3 sequences, 46% appearing once. The sequenced sample consisted of blood. The source of this sequence is a man older than 75 in good health.

The CDR3 loop reads CASSPDRVNNSPLHF. DNA for the CDR3: TGTGCCAGCAGCCCTGACAGGGTAAATAATTCACCCCTCCACTTT. The chain links TRBV28 to TRBJ1-6; 7 bases align to TRBD1. The CDR3 length is 15 residues. The germline CDR1 and CDR2 sequences are MDHEN and SYDVKM. The V gene end was trimmed by 6 bases and the J gene end by 5 bases; junction bases not matched to a gene: 7.